This TCR beta chain was documented in a study of blood T cell repertoires in COVID-19. Study details: Both acute and convalescent COVID-19 samples were obtained from the United States, Italy and Spain. The cDNA or gDNA used as material had been derived from T cells, B-cell-depleted T cells, or PBMCs.

The Seattle patients, enrolled during active infection, were followed longitudinally. Source study methods: Estimates of nucleated cell counts were drawn from the amplification of reference gene primers. The assay was immunoSEQ multiplex PCR, and TCRdb's table has in-frame clones only and misses some. V and J calls and clone size come straight from that table; D and trimming were deduced from the DNA. The sample has some 170,000 clones, roughly 81% seen once. The receptor was derived from a middle-aged woman with COVID-19, enrolled during active disease. Sequences were obtained from peripheral blood.

CDR3 DNA: TGTGCCAGCTCCTTGAACGGGGGTAGTTACAATGAGCAGTTCTTC. Translated, it gives CASSLNGGSYNEQFF. V is TRBV18 and J is TRBJ2-1, with D possibly TRBD2 on 6 matching bases. The ends were cut back, 6 bases at V and 4 bases at J, with 16 bases in the middle. The CDR3 is 15 residues long. CDR1 KGHSH and CDR2 LQKENI come from the germline V gene.